This paragraph reports one T cell receptor beta chain. The target antigen is unknown. CD4+ cell separation produced CD45RA+ naive and CD45RA-negative memory subsets. This entry comes from a study of shared clonotypes between healthy human individuals. Study-level background: Aged 18 to 49, the donors were a couple of women and a few men. Study-wide results and caveats: Several donors shared around 5.1% of their naive CD4 clonotypes.

Trimming took 4 bases from V and 0 from J, leaving 8 bases between them. There are 14 residues in the CDR3. The germline gives CDR1 SGDLS, CDR2 YYNGEE. Several immunoSEQ plates held equal portions of the genomic DNA taken from each subset. Profiling relied on immunoSEQ multiplex PCR, and the TCRdb table lists in-frame clones only, not all of them. The repertoire includes 1,500,000 or so clones, roughly 96% of them detected once, and roughly 1.2% sits in the top ten. This TCR was recovered from a man younger than 40 in good health. The J gene is TRBJ1-3, the V gene TRBV9; no clear D. The sample taken for sequencing was naive CD4+ T cells sorted from blood. Subset specified: CD45RA+ positively selected. The CDR3, as DNA: TGTGCCAGCAGCATTAGCATCTCTGGAAACACCATATATTTT. Residues: CASSISISGNTIYF.